One and the same sample provided the 18 T cell receptor beta chains below, sequenced in a study of CD8 T cells in ankylosing spondylitis (dated by TCRdb to about 2017). The receptor library was made with 5' RACE. The data were produced on an Illumina HiSeq 2500. TCRdb ran its own pipeline on the public reads, namely fastp trimming at Q25 and MiXCR clone calling, and kept in-frame beta chains. Rows with a matching CDR3 protein are joined into one entry that keeps the most common DNA and genes. This sample holds some 200,000 distinct CDR3 sequences; roughly 18% were observed only once. The leading ten clones occupy roughly 4.5% of the sample. The sequencing sample was made of blood, either unsorted or a sorted T cell fraction (not recorded which). These TCRs come from a male donor between 10 and 30 years old with ankylosing spondylitis or in good health (not recorded which). Donor details come from another sample of the same person, matched by shared clones.

This clonotype was seen repeatedly, ten times or more. V gene TRBV20-1 combines with J gene TRBJ2-5, with TRBD1 matching over 10 bases. V dropped 3 bases and J dropped 4; count of bases not matched to a gene: 5. This CDR3 region has 14 residues. Germline CDR1 and CDR2: DFQATT and SNEGSKA (reference sequence). CDR3 protein: CSASGGDRGETQYF. The CDR3 nucleotides read TGCAGTGCTAGTGGGGGGGACAGGGGAGAGACCCAGTACTTC.

This clonotype was picked up many times. The chain combines TRBV6-5 with TRBJ2-2; perhaps D is TRBD1 or TRBD2 (6 bases each). The ends were cut back, 2 bases at V and 3 bases at J, with 7 bases in the middle. CDR3 length: 14 residues. Germline V gene sequence: CDR1 MNHEY, CDR2 SVGAGI. The CDR3 DNA reads TGTGCCAGCAGTTACCGGGGGCACACCGGGGAGCTGTTTTTT. Translated: CASSYRGHTGELFF.

This clonotype was observed many times. The chain joins TRBV5-1 to TRBJ2-3; D is ambiguous. The CDR3 is made up of 13 amino acids. The V gene lost 7 bases and the J gene lost 3 bases, with 12 bases spanning the gap. The germline CDR1 and CDR2 sequences are SGHRS and YFSETQ. CDR3 in DNA: TGCGCCAGCGCTATTGAGTCAACAGATACGCAGTATTTT. This encodes CASAIESTDTQYF.

The chain links TRBV7-2 to TRBJ2-1; TRBD2 matches 9 bases. With 5 bases clipped from V and 7 bases from J, the junction kept 6 bases outside the gene matches. The germline gives CDR1 SGHTA, CDR2 FQGNSA. The CDR3 spans 14 residues. Here the CDR3 reads CASSRGRAENEQFF. The CDR3, as DNA: TGTGCCAGCAGCCGCGGGAGGGCCGAAAATGAGCAGTTCTTC.

V is TRBV27 and J is TRBJ2-3; 10 bases agree with TRBD2. Trimming took 6 bases from V and 5 from J; bases not matched to a gene: 8. The germline CDR1 and CDR2 sequences are MNHEY and SMNVEV (reference sequence). The CDR3 loop spans 15 amino acids. The CDR3, as DNA: TGTGCCAGCAGGCTAGCGGGAGAGGTCGGAGATACGCAGTATTTT. Protein: CASRLAGEVGDTQYF.

This clonotype was counted many times. The chain uses TRBV29-1 and TRBJ2-1; D not resolved. Between the trimmed V and J ends, which lost 4 bases and 8 bases, there was a span of 12 bases. The CDR3 consists of 12 residues. Looked up from germline, CDR1 is SQVTM and CDR2 is ANQGSEA. CDR3 nucleotide sequence: TGCAGCGTTGCCCGTAAGTTTGATGAGCAGTTCTTC. It encodes CSVARKFDEQFF.

V and J are TRBV4-1 and TRBJ2-4; the D gene could be TRBD1 or TRBD2 (5 bases each). This CDR3 spans 19 amino acids. The V end lost 3 bases, the J end lost 1 base, and 22 bases lay between the germline ends. Germline CDR1 is MGHRA and CDR2 is YSYEKL. For the CDR3, the DNA is TGCGCCAGCAGCCAGACTGGCCAGGGCACTAGAAGGGCCAAAAACATTCAGTACTTC. Translating gives CASSQTGQGTRRAKNIQYF.

This clonotype has only a few counts. This rearrangement joins TRBV4-3 to TRBJ2-7; 8 positions agree with TRBD2. V was clipped by 2 bases and J by 0 bases; unmatched bases: 6. Germline V CDR1 and CDR2: LGHNA, YSLEER. CDR3 size: 16 residues. CDR3 sequence reads: CASSQFSGDASYEQYF. The CDR3 nucleotides are TGCGCCAGCAGCCAATTTAGCGGGGACGCCTCCTACGAGCAGTACTTC.

This clonotype was seen at least ten times. The V and J genes are TRBV12-3 or TRBV12-4 and TRBJ2-7, with a tentative D call TRBD1 (5 bases). Trimming stripped 5 bases from V and 0 bases from J, with 11 bases between. This CDR3 is 14 amino acids long. This chain's CDR3 is CASSTGFPSYEQYV. The DNA for the CDR3 is TGTGCCAGCAGTACAGGTTTTCCCTCCTACGAGCAGTACGTC.

The rearrangement uses TRBV7-2 and TRBJ1-2; D gene ambiguous. The V end lost 5 bases, the J end lost 0 bases, and 10 bases lay between the germline ends. Germline CDR1 reads SGHTA; CDR2 reads FQGNSA. This CDR3 comprises 14 residues. The CDR3 region is CASSTRRANYGYTF. The CDR3 DNA reads TGTGCCAGCAGCACTAGAAGGGCTAACTATGGCTACACCTTC.

This clonotype was seen many times. The J gene is TRBJ2-7, the V gene TRBV15; D is possibly TRBD1 (6 bases). CDR1 is LNHNV, CDR2 YYDKDF, per germline (reference sequence). V was clipped by 0 bases and J by 12 bases, with 12 bases between them. This CDR3 has 12 residues. Here the CDR3 reads CATSRDGGPWYF. Here the CDR3 DNA reads TGTGCCACCAGCAGAGATGGGGGCCCGTGGTACTTC.

This clonotype was detected many times. The chain joins TRBV4-1 to TRBJ2-7, with 7 bases identical to TRBD1. Germline values: CDR1 MGHRA, CDR2 YSYEKL. After removal of 5 bases from V and 3 bases from J, the junction contained 19 bases not matched to a gene. This CDR3 region has 18 residues. CDR3 in DNA: TGCGCCAGCAGCACAGGGGTATCAGAGACGGAGAAGCACTACGAGCAGTACTTC. Translation gives CASSTGVSETEKHYEQYF.

Ten or more counts support this clonotype. V is TRBV12-3 or TRBV12-4 and J is TRBJ2-1; D uncertain. This CDR3 is 15 amino acids long. V lost 6 bases, J lost 4 bases, and 16 bases lay in between. CDR3 in amino acids: CASSPSSTQYNEQFF. CDR3 nucleotide sequence: TGTGCCAGCAGCCCAAGCTCTACACAGTACAATGAGCAGTTCTTC.

This chain joins TRBV4-1 and TRBJ2-3; the D gene is possibly TRBD2 (6 bases). V was cut by 4 bases and J by 1 base, with 24 bases left in between. Germline V lookup: CDR1 MGHRA, CDR2 YSYEKL. The CDR3 is 19 residues long. The CDR3: CASSPSYELMRDGTDTQYF. CDR3 bases: TGCGCCAGCAGCCCTTCCTACGAATTAATGCGGGACGGCACAGATACGCAGTATTTT.

There are many counts of this clonotype. This chain connects TRBV25-1 to TRBJ2-7; a weak D match, TRBD2 (6 bases). The V end lost 0 bases, the J end lost 4 bases, and 7 bases lay between the germline ends. Germline CDR1 and CDR2: MGHDK and SYGVNS. CDR3 length equals 13 residues. The CDR3 region has the DNA TGTGCCAGCAGTGAATATGGAGGGTACGAGCAGTACTTC. It is translated as CASSEYGGYEQYF.

This clonotype came up many times. This chain joins TRBV29-1 and TRBJ2-3; 8 bases fit TRBD2. CDR3 length: 13 amino acids. The trim removed 4 bases at V and 2 bases at J, leaving 2 bases unmatched. Germline values: CDR1 SQVTM, CDR2 ANQGSEA. CDR3 coding DNA: TGCAGCGTTGGCGGGAGGCACACAGATACGCAGTATTTT. The encoded protein is CSVGGRHTDTQYF.

Ten or more counts support this clonotype. The rearrangement joins TRBV20-1 to TRBJ1-4; D unresolved. CDR3 size: 13 residues. The germline gives CDR1 DFQATT, CDR2 SNEGSKA (reference sequence). V was cut by 3 bases and J by 0 bases, with 5 bases left in between. The CDR3 DNA sequence: TGCAGTGCTAGTGCGTCAACTAATGAAAAACTGTTTTTT. Protein: CSASASTNEKLFF.

This clonotype was recorded many times. CDR3 DNA sequence: TGTGCCAGCAGCCAAGGCGCCAGCTCCTACGAGCAGTACGTC. This codes for CASSQGASSYEQYV. The chain links TRBV3-1 to TRBJ2-7; D gene uncertain. Germline CDR1 LGHDT, CDR2 YNNKEL (reference sequence). The length of the CDR3 is 14 residues. Trimming took 1 base from V and 0 from J, leaving 7 bases between them.